One sample yielded the 27 T cell receptor beta chains listed below, sequenced in a study of Siglec-9 on CD8 T cells in melanoma. Sequencing was performed with immunoSEQ multiplex PCR; in TCRdb, only in-frame clones are kept and a portion is missing. This sample has around 29,000 clones, with more than 80% found just once. The sample was Siglec-9- CD8+ T cells sorted from blood. The receptors come from a human donor in good health.

The chain employs TRBV7-6 and TRBJ1-1; D is unresolved. Germline values: CDR1 SGHVS, CDR2 FNYEAQ. Trimming cost V 4 bases and J 1 base, with 7 bases left between them. The CDR3 sequence is 13 residues long. The CDR3 sequence: CASSSTGNTEAFF. The CDR3 DNA is TGTGCCAGCAGCTCAACCGGGAACACTGAAGCTTTCTTT.

The V call is TRBV15, the J call TRBJ2-3; a possible D gene is TRBD2 (6 bases). The CDR3 runs to 20 residues. The V end was cut by 1 base, the J end by 12 bases, with 35 bases between. The V gene's germline CDR1 is LNHNV and CDR2 YYDKDF (reference sequence). The CDR3 sequence is CATSRGSLGSELAQIRSQYF. Here the CDR3 DNA reads TGTGCCACCAGCAGAGGCTCCCTCGGGAGCGAACTAGCACAGATACGTTCCCAGTATTTT.

The chain is built from TRBV27 and TRBJ1-2; D possibly corresponds to TRBD1 (6 bases). V dropped 6 bases and J dropped 2 bases, with 22 bases sitting between them. The CDR3 runs 17 residues. Germline V lookup: CDR1 MNHEY, CDR2 SMNVEV (reference sequence). Written as DNA, the CDR3 is TGTGCCAGCAGCTTTGTGGGGGGCAGACTCTCCAACTATGGCTACACCTTC. It translates to CASSFVGGRLSNYGYTF.

Of note for this clone: Different DNA sequences within this sample yield the same CDR3. The chain uses TRBV29-1 and TRBJ1-2; maybe TRBD1 (6 bases). The CDR3 is 12 amino acids. V was cut by 6 bases and J by 2 bases, with 10 bases left in between. Germline V lookup: CDR1 SQVTM, CDR2 ANQGSEA. The CDR3: CSVEDSNYGYTF. The CDR3 DNA follows: TGCAGCGTCGAGGACAGCAACTATGGCTACACCTTC.

The rearrangement joins TRBV5-8 to TRBJ1-2; 10 nucleotides align to TRBD1. Unmatched junction bases numbered 23, after V lost 6 bases and J lost 6 bases. The germline CDR1 and CDR2 sequences are SGHTS and YDEGEE. This CDR3 comprises 19 residues. The CDR3 DNA reads TGTGCCAGCAACCCAGGGCCGGGACAGGGGATCTTCCTGTACGATGGCTACACCTTC. This sequence encodes CASNPGPGQGIFLYDGYTF.

CDR3 protein: CASNRGSNGYTF. The CDR3, as DNA: TGTGCCAGCAACAGGGGCAGCAATGGCTACACCTTC. The chain carries TRBV5-4 and TRBJ1-2, with 7 nucleotides matching TRBD1. Germline V CDR1 and CDR2: SGHNT, YYREEE (reference sequence). V shed 6 bases, J shed 6 bases, and the junction held 5 bases outside the gene matches. This CDR3 spans 12 amino acids.

The J gene is TRBJ1-1, the V gene TRBV5-1; D uncertain. V was pared by 4 bases and J by 2 bases, with 15 bases between. This CDR3 is 15 amino acids long. CDR1 is SGHRS, CDR2 YFSETQ, per germline. The CDR3, as DNA: TGCGCCAGCAGCATGGAAACGGATCCTAACACTGAAGCTTTCTTT. It is translated as CASSMETDPNTEAFF.

The rearrangement uses TRBV13 and TRBJ2-5; unclear D gene. The CDR3 runs 13 residues. Per the germline V gene, CDR1 is PRHDT and CDR2 is FYEKMQ (reference sequence). V was shortened by 4 bases and J by 2 bases, with 8 bases between the two germline ends. The CDR3, as DNA: TGTGCCAGCAGCTCCTTAGAACAAGAGACCCAGTACTTC. As protein: CASSSLEQETQYF.

This chain uses TRBV4-1 with TRBJ2-7; 12 bases line up with TRBD1. The CDR3 runs 15 residues. Germline trimming cut 4 bases from V and 3 bases from J; bases unmatched to any gene: 4. Looked up from germline, CDR1 is MGHRA and CDR2 is YSYEKL. Here the CDR3 reads CASSPGTGGFYEQYF. The CDR3 DNA sequence: TGCGCCAGCAGCCCGGGGACAGGGGGCTTCTACGAGCAGTACTTC.

The chain couples TRBV28 to TRBJ2-7; D remains ambiguous. Trimming stripped 2 bases from V and 0 bases from J, with 8 bases between. This CDR3 contains 14 residues. The germline V gene has CDR1 MDHEN and CDR2 SYDVKM. In DNA, the CDR3 is TGTGCCAGCAGTTTACTCAGTTTCTCCTACGAGCAGTACTTC. Its translation: CASSLLSFSYEQYF.

The chain is built from TRBV9 and TRBJ2-3; TRBD2 agrees at 8 bases. The germline CDR1 and CDR2 sequences are SGDLS and YYNGEE. CDR3 length: 16 amino acids. J lost 2 bases, V lost 0 bases, and 5 bases had no gene match. Written as DNA, the CDR3 is TGTGCCAGCAGCGTAGGTCGCGGGGGGCACACAGATACGCAGTATTTT. Protein sequence: CASSVGRGGHTDTQYF.

The sample holds one count of this clone. The V gene is TRBV13, the J gene TRBJ2-1; 12 bases are shared with TRBD2. The CDR3 has 15 amino acids. Germline V gene data show CDR1 as PRHDT and CDR2 as FYEKMQ (reference sequence). After removal of 5 bases from V and 9 bases from J, the junction contained 8 bases not matched to a gene. The CDR3 DNA sequence: TGTGCCAGCAGCCCTCCGACTAGCGGGAGTCTTGAGCAGTTCTTC. This gives the protein CASSPPTSGSLEQFF.

This clone was counted only a few times. This chain links TRBV5-6 with TRBJ1-2, with D perhaps matching TRBD1 (5 bases). CDR3 size: 14 residues. CDR1 SGHDT and CDR2 YYEEEE come from the germline V gene. Trimming took off 2 bases at V and 4 bases at J, with 12 bases between the two ends. This chain's CDR3 is CASSLIWDSYGYTF. DNA of the CDR3: TGTGCCAGCAGCTTAATCTGGGACTCCTATGGCTACACCTTC.

The chain links TRBV4-1 to TRBJ2-7; no clear D. Germline CDR1 is MGHRA and CDR2 is YSYEKL. Trimming stripped 5 bases from V and 6 bases from J, with 5 bases between. The CDR3 is 10 amino acids. CDR3 in DNA: TGCGCCAGCAGCATCCCCGAGCAGTACGTC. Translation gives CASSIPEQYV.

V is TRBV11-2 and J is TRBJ2-5; 8 bases are shared with TRBD1. Looked up from germline, CDR1 is SGHAT and CDR2 is FQNNGV. Unmatched junction bases numbered 7, after V lost 6 bases and J lost 4 bases. The CDR3 sequence is 14 residues long. The CDR3 protein is CASRPRTGRETQYF. CDR3 coding DNA: TGTGCCAGCAGACCGCGGACAGGGCGAGAGACCCAGTACTTC. Variable domain in full (rest from reference TRBV11-2 and TRBJ2-5): EAGVAQSPRYKIIEKRQSVAFWCNPISGHATLYWYQQILGQGPKLLIQFQNNGVVDDSQLPKDRFSAERLKGVDSTLKIQPAKLEDSAVYLCASRPRTGRETQYFGPGTRLLVL.

The chain joins TRBV5-4 to TRBJ1-2; D gene uncertain. V was trimmed by 6 bases and J by 2 bases, leaving 17 bases between them. CDR1 and CDR2 (germline): SGHNT, YYREEE (reference sequence). The CDR3 is 15 residues long. The CDR3 bases are TGTGCCAGCACCCCGTACGGACCCGAGAACTATGGCTACACCTTC. Protein product: CASTPYGPENYGYTF.

This chain joins TRBV12-1 and TRBJ2-7; the D segment call TRBD1 is taken from the table without a DNA check. TRBV12-1 is a known pseudogene. This CDR3 is built from 17 residues. This CDR3 is CASSWGPNDGLSYEQYF. CDR3 DNA sequence: TGTGCCAGCAGCTGGGGGCCCAATGATGGCCTCTCCTACGAGCAGTACTTC.

The chain links TRBV7-8 to TRBJ2-3; D is perhaps TRBD2 (7 bases). This CDR3 region has 19 residues. The germline CDR1 and CDR2 sequences are SGHVS and FQNEAQ. V lost 3 bases, J lost 6 bases, and 28 bases lay in between. CDR3: CASSLGLSGERGGRDTQYF. CDR3 sequence (DNA): TGTGCCAGCAGCTTGGGTCTGAGCGGGGAGAGGGGGGGAAGGGATACGCAGTATTTT.

The genes are TRBV9 and TRBJ2-2, with 8 bases fitting TRBD2. Germline V gene lookup returns CDR1 SGDLS and CDR2 YYNGEE. The CDR3 runs to 14 residues. Trimming at V came to 5 bases and at J to 5 bases, leaving 5 bases not matched to a gene. CDR3 coding DNA: TGTGCCAGCAGTGTGCTAGCGGGTACCGGGGAGCTGTTTTTT. The encoded protein is CASSVLAGTGELFF. The variable domain in full, with the rest retrieved from reference TRBV9 and TRBJ2-2, is DSGVTQTPKHLITATGQRVTLRCSPRSGDLSVYWYQQSLDQGLQFLIQYYNGEERAKGNILERFSAQQFPDLHSELNLSSLELGDSALYFCASSVLAGTGELFFGEGSRLTVL.

Remarks on this clone: The junction shows a germline mismatch at one end, possibly a read error. The rearrangement joins TRBV7-9 to TRBJ2-6; D possibly matches TRBD1 or TRBD2 (5 bases each). Per germline, CDR1 SEHNR and CDR2 FQNEAQ (reference sequence). There are 13 residues in the CDR3. The DNA of the CDR3 is TGTGCCAGCAGCCTGCGAGGGGTCAACGTCCTGACTTTC. It encodes CASSLRGVNVLTF.

The rearrangement joins TRBV5-4 to TRBJ2-2; D gene uncertain. Trimming shortened V by 4 bases and J by 4 bases, and 11 bases separated the two germline ends. CDR1 is SGHNT, CDR2 YYREEE, per germline (reference sequence). The CDR3 has 14 amino acids. The CDR3 sequence is CASSPTLGTGELFF. The CDR3 nucleotides read TGTGCCAGCAGCCCTACTCTGGGCACCGGGGAGCTGTTTTTT.

The chain carries TRBV28 and TRBJ2-3; D remains unclear. This CDR3 has 13 amino acids. Trimming stripped 4 bases from V and 4 bases from J, with 9 bases between. Germline V gene data show CDR1 as MDHEN and CDR2 as SYDVKM. The chain's CDR3 is CASSSGQADTQYF. For the CDR3, the DNA is TGTGCCAGCAGTTCGGGTCAGGCAGATACGCAGTATTTT.

This clone qualifies as medium-sized. The V gene is TRBV25-1, the J gene TRBJ2-5; 7 positions match TRBD1. This CDR3 contains 14 residues. Losses at the gene ends were 4 bases for V and 4 bases for J; bases not matched to a gene: 6. Germline values: CDR1 MGHDK, CDR2 SYGVNS. CDR3 loop: CASSAKNRGETQYF. The CDR3 DNA is TGTGCCAGCAGTGCTAAAAACAGGGGAGAGACCCAGTACTTC. Full variable domain (remainder filled in from reference TRBV25-1 and TRBJ2-5): EADIYQTPRYLVIGTGKKITLECSQTMGHDKMYWYQQDPGMELHLIHYSYGVNSTEKGDLSSESTVSRIRTEHFPLTLESARPSHTSQYLCASSAKNRGETQYFGPGTRLLVL.

This chain uses TRBV27 with TRBJ2-7; maybe TRBD1 (5 bases). In germline, CDR1 is MNHEY, CDR2 SMNVEV (reference sequence). The CDR3 runs 15 residues. V was trimmed by 0 bases and J by 3 bases, leaving 12 bases between them. The CDR3 nucleotides are TGTGCCAGCAGTTTATCAGGCCAGGGTCTCTACGAGCAGTACGTC. Translation: CASSLSGQGLYEQYV.

J is TRBJ2-4 and V is TRBV6-6, with D perhaps TRBD2 (6 bases). The CDR3 runs 11 residues. CDR1 and CDR2 from the germline V gene are MNHNY and SVGAGI (reference sequence). With 7 bases removed from V and 16 bases from J, the gap between germline ends came to 17 bases. CDR3 nucleotide sequence: TGTGCCAGCACTTTCGGGGGAACATCCTACTTC. Translated: CASTFGGTSYF.

This chain joins TRBV9 and TRBJ2-1; the match to TRBD1 covers 9 bases. This CDR3 comprises 16 residues. The germline CDR1 and CDR2 sequences are SGDLS and YYNGEE. V trimming: 0 bases; J trimming: 4 bases; junction bases outside the gene matches: 5. The CDR3 spells CASSVDTGGRYNEQFF. The CDR3, as DNA: TGTGCCAGCAGCGTAGATACAGGGGGCCGGTACAATGAGCAGTTCTTC.

CDR3 region: CASSSGTLSYEQYV. CDR3 nucleotide sequence: TGTGCCAGCAGCTCCGGGACATTGTCCTACGAGCAGTACGTC. This chain links TRBV7-9 with TRBJ2-7; D perhaps matches TRBD1 (6 bases). Trimming took 4 bases from V and 1 from J, leaving 11 bases between them. Germline assignment: CDR1 SEHNR and CDR2 FQNEAQ (reference sequence). This CDR3 comprises 14 residues.